The TCR beta chain under discussion was sequenced for a study of identical twins. TCRdb redid the calling of the 5' RACE reads with MiXCR, one entry per CDR3 protein. In the table there are 430,000 or so distinct CDR3 sequences, roughly a quarter of which are singletons. The sample was also linked to a second study, of T cells expressing NK-cell markers. That paper notes: TCR beta repertoires came from sorted CD3+CD56+NKG2C+, CD3+CD56+NKG2C- and CD3+CD56-NKG2C+ T cells.

This receptor was obtained from a woman aged 18-30 years in good health. Specimen: CD4+ T cells sorted from blood.

CDR3 residues: CASSQQGGSRYEQYF. DNA of the CDR3: TGTGCCAGCAGCCAACAGGGAGGTTCGAGGTACGAGCAGTACTTC. The chain couples TRBV7-9 to TRBJ2-7; perhaps D is TRBD1 or TRBD2 (6 bases each). The length of the CDR3 is 15 residues. The ends were cut back, 5 bases at V and 4 bases at J, with 18 bases in the middle. Looked up from germline, CDR1 is SEHNR and CDR2 is FQNEAQ (reference sequence).